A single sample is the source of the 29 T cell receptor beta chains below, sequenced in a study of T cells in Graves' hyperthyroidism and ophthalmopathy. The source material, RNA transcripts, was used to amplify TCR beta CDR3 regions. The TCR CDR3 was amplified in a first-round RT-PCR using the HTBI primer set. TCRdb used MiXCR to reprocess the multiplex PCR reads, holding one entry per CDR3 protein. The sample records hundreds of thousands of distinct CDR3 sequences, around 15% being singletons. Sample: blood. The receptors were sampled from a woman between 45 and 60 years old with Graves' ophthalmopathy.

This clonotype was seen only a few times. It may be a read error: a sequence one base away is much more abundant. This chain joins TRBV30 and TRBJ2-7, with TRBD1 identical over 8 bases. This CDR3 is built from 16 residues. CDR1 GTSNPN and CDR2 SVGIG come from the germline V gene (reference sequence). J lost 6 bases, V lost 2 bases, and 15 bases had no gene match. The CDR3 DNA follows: TGTGCCTGGAGTTTGATGCCACCCGGGACAGGATGCGAGCAGTACTTC. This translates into CAWSLMPPGTGCEQYF. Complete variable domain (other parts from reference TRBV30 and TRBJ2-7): SQTIHQWPATLVQPVGSPLSLECTVEGTSNPNLYWYRQAAGRGLQLLFYSVGIGQISSEVPQNLSASRPQDRQFILSSKKLLLSDSGFYLCAWSLMPPGTGCEQYFGPGTRLTVT.

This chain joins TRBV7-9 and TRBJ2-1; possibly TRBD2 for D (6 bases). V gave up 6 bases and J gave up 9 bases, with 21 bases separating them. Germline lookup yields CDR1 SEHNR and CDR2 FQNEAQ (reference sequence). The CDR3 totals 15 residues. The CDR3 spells CASRPTGSQLGEQFF. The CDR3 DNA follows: TGTGCCAGCAGACCAACCGGGAGTCAACTCGGTGAGCAGTTCTTC.

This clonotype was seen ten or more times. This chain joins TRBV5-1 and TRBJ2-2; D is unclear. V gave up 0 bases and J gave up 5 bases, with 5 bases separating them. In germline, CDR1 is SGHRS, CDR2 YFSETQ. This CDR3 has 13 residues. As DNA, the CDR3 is TGCGCCAGCAGCTTGGCCCCGACCGGGGAGCTGTTTTTT. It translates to CASSLAPTGELFF.

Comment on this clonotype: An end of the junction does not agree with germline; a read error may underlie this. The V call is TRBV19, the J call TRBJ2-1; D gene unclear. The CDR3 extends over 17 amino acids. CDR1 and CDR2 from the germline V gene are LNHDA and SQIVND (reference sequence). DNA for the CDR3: TGTGTCAGTAGTATGGTTCACCCACAGAGCTCCTACAATGAGCAGTTCTTC. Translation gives CVSSMVHPQSSYNEQFF.

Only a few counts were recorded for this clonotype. CDR3 sequence (DNA): TGCAGCGTTGACTTCCCGTTCGGGACTAGCGGGATTTCCTACAATGAGCAGTTCTTC. Translated, it gives CSVDFPFGTSGISYNEQFF. The chain couples TRBV29-1 to TRBJ2-1; 13 nucleotides align to TRBD2. The junction had 12 bases not matched to a gene; V was cut back by 3 bases and J by 1 base. The CDR3 consists of 19 residues. CDR1 is SQVTM, CDR2 ANQGSEA, per germline.

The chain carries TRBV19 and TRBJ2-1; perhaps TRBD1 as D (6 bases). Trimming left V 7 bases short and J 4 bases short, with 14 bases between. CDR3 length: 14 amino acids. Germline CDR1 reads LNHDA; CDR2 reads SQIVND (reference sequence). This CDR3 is CASNPGTFYNEQFF. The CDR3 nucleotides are TGTGCCAGTAACCCCGGGACATTTTACAATGAGCAGTTCTTC.

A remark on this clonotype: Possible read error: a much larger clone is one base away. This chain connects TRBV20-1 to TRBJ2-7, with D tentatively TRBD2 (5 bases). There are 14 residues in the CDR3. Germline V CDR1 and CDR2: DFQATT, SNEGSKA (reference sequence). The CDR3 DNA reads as TGCAGTGCGCCCGATACTAGAAGCTCTTACGAGCAGTGCTTC. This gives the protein CSAPDTRSSYEQCF.

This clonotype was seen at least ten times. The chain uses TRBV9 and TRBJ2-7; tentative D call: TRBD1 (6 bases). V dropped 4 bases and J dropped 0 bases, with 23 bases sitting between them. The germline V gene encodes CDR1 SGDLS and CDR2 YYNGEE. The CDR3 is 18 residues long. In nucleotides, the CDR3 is TGTGCCAGCAGCCCACGCCCCGACAGGACGAGCAACTCCTACGAGCAGTACTTC. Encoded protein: CASSPRPDRTSNSYEQYF.

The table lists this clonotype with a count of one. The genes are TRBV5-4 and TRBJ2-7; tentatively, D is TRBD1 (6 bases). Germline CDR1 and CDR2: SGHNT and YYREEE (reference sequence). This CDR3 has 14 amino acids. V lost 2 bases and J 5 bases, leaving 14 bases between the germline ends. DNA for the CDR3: TGTGCCAGCAGCTTTGGGGGATGGGACAACGAGCAGTACTTC. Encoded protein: CASSFGGWDNEQYF.

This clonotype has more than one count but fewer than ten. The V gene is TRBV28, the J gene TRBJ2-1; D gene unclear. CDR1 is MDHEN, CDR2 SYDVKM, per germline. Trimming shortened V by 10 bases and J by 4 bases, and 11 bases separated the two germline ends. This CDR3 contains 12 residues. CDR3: CATGPLYNEQFF. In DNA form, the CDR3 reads TGTGCCACCGGGCCCCTTTACAATGAGCAGTTCTTC.

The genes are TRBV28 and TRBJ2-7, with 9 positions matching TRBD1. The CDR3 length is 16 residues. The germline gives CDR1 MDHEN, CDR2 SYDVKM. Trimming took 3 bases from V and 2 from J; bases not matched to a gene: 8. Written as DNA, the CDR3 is TGTGCCAGCAGTTTGCGGGGACAGGGTACGACCTACGAGCAGTACTTC. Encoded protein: CASSLRGQGTTYEQYF.

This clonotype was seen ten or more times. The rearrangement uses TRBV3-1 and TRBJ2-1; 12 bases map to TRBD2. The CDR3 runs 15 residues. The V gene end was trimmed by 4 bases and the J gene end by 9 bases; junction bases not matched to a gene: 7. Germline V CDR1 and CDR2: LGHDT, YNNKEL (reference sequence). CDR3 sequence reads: CASSPGLAGRGEQFF. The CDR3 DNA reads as TGTGCCAGCAGCCCGGGACTAGCGGGTCGCGGTGAGCAGTTCTTC.

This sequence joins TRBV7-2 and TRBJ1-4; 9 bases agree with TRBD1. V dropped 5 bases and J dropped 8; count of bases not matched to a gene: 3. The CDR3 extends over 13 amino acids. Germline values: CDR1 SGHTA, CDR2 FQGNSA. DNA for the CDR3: TGTGCCAGCAGCCGGACAGGGGCCGAAAAACTGTTTTTT. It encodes CASSRTGAEKLFF.

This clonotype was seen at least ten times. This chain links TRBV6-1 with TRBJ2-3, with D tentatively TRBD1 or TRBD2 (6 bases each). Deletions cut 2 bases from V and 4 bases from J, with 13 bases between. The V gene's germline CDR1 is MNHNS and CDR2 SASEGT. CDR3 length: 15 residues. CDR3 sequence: CASSEPGARADTQYF. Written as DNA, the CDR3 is TGTGCCAGCAGTGAACCGGGGGCGAGGGCAGATACGCAGTATTTT.

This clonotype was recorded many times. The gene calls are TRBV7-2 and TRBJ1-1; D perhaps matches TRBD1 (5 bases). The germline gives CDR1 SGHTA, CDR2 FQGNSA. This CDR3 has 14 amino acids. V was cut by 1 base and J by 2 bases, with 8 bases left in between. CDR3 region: CASSLGQFNTEAFF. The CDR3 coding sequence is TGTGCCAGCAGCTTAGGACAGTTCAACACTGAAGCTTTCTTT.

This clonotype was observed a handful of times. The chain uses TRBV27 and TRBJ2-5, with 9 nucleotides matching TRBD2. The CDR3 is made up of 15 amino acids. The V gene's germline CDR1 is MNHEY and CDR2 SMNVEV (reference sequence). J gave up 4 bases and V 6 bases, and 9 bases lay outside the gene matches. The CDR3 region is CASSSGTSRLETQYF. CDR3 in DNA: TGTGCCAGCAGCTCAGGGACTAGCAGATTAGAGACCCAGTACTTC.

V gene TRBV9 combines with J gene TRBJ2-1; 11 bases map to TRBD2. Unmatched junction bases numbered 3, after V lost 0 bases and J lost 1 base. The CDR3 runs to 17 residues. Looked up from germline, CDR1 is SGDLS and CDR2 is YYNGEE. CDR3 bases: TGTGCCAGCAGCGTAGGGGCTAGCGGGAGGTCCTACAATGAGCAGTTCTTC. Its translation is CASSVGASGRSYNEQFF.

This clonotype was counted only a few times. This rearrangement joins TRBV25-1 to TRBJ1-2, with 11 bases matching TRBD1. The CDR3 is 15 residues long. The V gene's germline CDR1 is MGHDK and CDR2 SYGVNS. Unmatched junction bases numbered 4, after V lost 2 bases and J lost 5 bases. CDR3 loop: CASSEPGQGDYGYTF. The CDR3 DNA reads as TGTGCCAGCAGTGAACCGGGACAGGGGGATTATGGCTACACCTTC.

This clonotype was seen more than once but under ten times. Here the CDR3 reads CASSEVDGNTEAFF. As DNA, the CDR3 is TGTGCCAGCAGTGAAGTGGACGGGAACACTGAAGCTTTCTTT. This chain joins TRBV6-1 and TRBJ1-1; D is unresolved. Germline V lookup: CDR1 MNHNS, CDR2 SASEGT. CDR3 length: 14 amino acids. V lost 1 base and J lost 1, with 7 bases in between.

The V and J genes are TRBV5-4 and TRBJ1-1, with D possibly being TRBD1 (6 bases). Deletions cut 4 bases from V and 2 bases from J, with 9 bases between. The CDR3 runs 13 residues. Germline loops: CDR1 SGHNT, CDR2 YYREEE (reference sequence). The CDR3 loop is CASSTGHNTEAFF. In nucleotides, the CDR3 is TGTGCCAGCAGCACGGGACACAACACTGAAGCTTTCTTT.

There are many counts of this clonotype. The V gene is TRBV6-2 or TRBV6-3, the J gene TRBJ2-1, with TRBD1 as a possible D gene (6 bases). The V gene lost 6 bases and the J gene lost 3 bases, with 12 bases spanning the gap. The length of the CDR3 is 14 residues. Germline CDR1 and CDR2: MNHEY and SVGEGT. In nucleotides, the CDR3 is TGTGCCAGCAGCAACAGGGACATCTACAATGAGCAGTTCTTC. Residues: CASSNRDIYNEQFF.

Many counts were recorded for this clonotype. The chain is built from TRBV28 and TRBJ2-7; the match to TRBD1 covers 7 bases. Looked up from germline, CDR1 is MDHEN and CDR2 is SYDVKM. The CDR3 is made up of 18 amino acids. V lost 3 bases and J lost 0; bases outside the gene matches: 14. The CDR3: CASSLAPGTALSSYEQYF. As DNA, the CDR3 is TGTGCCAGCAGTTTGGCTCCCGGGACAGCCCTAAGCTCCTACGAGCAGTACTTC.

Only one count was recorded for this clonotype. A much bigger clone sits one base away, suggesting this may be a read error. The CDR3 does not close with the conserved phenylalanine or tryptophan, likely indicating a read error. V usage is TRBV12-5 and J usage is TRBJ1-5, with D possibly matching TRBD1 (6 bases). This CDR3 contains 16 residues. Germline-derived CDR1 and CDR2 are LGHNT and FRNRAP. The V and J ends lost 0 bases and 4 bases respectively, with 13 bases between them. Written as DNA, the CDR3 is TGTGCTAGTGGTTTGGTACTTGGGCAGGGGAATCAGCCCCAGCATTCT. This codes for CASGLVLGQGNQPQHS.

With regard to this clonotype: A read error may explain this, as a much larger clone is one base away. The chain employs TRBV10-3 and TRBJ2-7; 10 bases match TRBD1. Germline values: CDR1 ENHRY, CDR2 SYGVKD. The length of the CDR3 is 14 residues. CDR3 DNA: TGTGCCATCAGCAGGGGGACAGGGGATTACGGGCAGTACTTC. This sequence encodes CAISRGTGDYGQYF.

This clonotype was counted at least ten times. The CDR3 sequence: CASSYHTGELFF. The CDR3 region has the DNA TGTGCCAGCAGTTACCACACCGGGGAGCTGTTTTTT. The V gene is TRBV2, the J gene TRBJ2-2, with D unresolved. Germline V gene sequence: CDR1 SNHLY, CDR2 FYNNEI. The CDR3 spans 12 residues. Trimming left V 5 bases short and J 3 bases short, with 4 bases between.

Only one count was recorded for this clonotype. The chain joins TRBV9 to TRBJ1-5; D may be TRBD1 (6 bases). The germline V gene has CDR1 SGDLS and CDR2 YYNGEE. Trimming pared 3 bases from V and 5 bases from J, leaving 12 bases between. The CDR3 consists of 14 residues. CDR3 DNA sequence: TGTGCCAGCAGCGAGGACAGCCTTCATCAGCCCCAGCATTTT. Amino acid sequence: CASSEDSLHQPQHF.

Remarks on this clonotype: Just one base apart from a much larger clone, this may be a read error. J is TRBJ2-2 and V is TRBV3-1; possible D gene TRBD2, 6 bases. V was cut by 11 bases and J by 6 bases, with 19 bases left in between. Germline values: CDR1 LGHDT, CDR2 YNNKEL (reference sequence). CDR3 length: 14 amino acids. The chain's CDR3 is CAGTGTSTPGELFF. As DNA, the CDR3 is TGTGCCGGCACCGGGACTTCCACTCCCGGGGAGCTGTTTTTT.

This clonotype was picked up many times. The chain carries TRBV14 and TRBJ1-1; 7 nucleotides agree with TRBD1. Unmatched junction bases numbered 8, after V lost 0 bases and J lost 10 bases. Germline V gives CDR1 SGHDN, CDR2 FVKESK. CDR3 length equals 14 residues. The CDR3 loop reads CASSQDIQGYGAFF. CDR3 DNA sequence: TGTGCCAGCAGCCAAGATATACAGGGGTATGGAGCTTTCTTT.

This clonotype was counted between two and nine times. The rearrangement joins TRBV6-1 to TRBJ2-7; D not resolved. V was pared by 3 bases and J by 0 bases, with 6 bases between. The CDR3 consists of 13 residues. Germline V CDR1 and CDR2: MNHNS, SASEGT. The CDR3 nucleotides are TGTGCCAGCAGTGACGTGGCCTCCTACGAGCAGTACTTC. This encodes CASSDVASYEQYF.